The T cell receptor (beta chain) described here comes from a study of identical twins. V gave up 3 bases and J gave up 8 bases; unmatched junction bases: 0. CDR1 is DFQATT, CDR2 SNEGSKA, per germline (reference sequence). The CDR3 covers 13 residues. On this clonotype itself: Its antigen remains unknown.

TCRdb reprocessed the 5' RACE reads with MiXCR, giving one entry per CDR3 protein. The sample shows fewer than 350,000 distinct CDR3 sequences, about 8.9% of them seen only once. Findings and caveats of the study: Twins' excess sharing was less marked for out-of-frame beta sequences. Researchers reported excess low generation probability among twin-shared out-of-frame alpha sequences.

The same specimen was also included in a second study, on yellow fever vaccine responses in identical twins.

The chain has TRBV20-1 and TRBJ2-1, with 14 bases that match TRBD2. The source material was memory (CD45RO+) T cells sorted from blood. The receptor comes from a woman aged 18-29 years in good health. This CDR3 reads CSARGLAGDEQFF. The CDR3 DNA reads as TGCAGTGCTAGGGGACTAGCGGGAGATGAGCAGTTCTTC.